Following are 20 T cell receptor beta chains from one sample sequenced in a study of regulatory T cells in long-lasting Graves disease. Combining iRepertoire HTBI primers with Arm-PCR of CDR3 regions, the authors built TCR beta libraries. From the multiplex PCR reads, TCRdb called clonotypes with MiXCR, one entry per CDR3 protein. Here the sample spans 400,000 to 650,000 distinct CDR3 sequences, more than 15% being singletons. Sample time point: newly diagnosed GD, antithyroid drugs for less than 3 months. PBMC RNA served as the TCR library source. The sample was also linked to a second study, of T cells in Graves' hyperthyroidism and ophthalmopathy.

Here the sequenced sample was peripheral blood mononuclear cells (PBMCs), taken at new diagnosis, from a patient treated with antithyroid drugs. The receptor set was obtained from a woman aged 35-65 years with Graves disease.

This clonotype was counted ten times or more. The gene calls are TRBV7-8 and TRBJ2-7, with 12 bases lining up with TRBD1. Germline V gives CDR1 SGHVS, CDR2 FQNEAQ. The CDR3 is made up of 16 amino acids. The junction had 7 bases not matched to a gene; V was cut back by 4 bases and J by 3 bases. This chain's CDR3 is CASSSLGTGGLYEQYF. CDR3 DNA: TGTGCCAGCAGCTCGCTCGGGACAGGGGGCCTCTACGAGCAGTACTTC.

This clonotype came up many times. This CDR3 is CASSLAGTPNTEAFF. Here the CDR3 DNA reads TGTGCCAGCAGCTTGGCCGGGACGCCGAACACTGAAGCTTTCTTT. The J gene is TRBJ1-1, the V gene TRBV5-4; possible D gene TRBD1, 5 bases. CDR3 size: 15 residues. With 0 bases removed from V and 1 base from J, the gap between germline ends came to 10 bases. Germline values: CDR1 SGHNT, CDR2 YYREEE (reference sequence).

Only a few counts were recorded for this clonotype. One junction end does not reproduce the germline sequence, and a read error may be involved. CDR3 amino acids: CASSLDYNPNTGELFF. CDR3 DNA sequence: TGTGCCAGCAGCCTAGACTACAACCCGAACACCGGGGAGCTGTTTTTT. The rearrangement links TRBV11-2 to TRBJ2-2, with D tentatively TRBD2 (5 bases). The CDR3 length is 16 residues. The V gene's germline CDR1 is SGHAT and CDR2 FQNNGV.

A few counts support this clonotype. This chain joins TRBV2 and TRBJ2-1, with D unclear. V gave up 2 bases and J gave up 4 bases, with 3 bases separating them. Germline-derived CDR1 and CDR2 are SNHLY and FYNNEI. The CDR3 is 12 residues long. The CDR3 DNA is TGTGCCAGCAGTGAAACTTACAATGAGCAGTTCTTC. This sequence encodes CASSETYNEQFF.

About this clonotype itself: A much larger clonotype is one base distant, so this may be a read error. V gene TRBV12-3 or TRBV12-4 combines with J gene TRBJ2-1, with 8 bases lining up with TRBD1. J was trimmed by 8 bases and V by 11 bases; bases with no gene match: 14. There are 14 residues in the CDR3. This CDR3 reads CAGAEGQVDHEQFF. CDR3 DNA sequence: TGTGCCGGCGCCGAGGGACAGGTGGACCATGAGCAGTTCTTC.

This clonotype was observed at least ten times. The chain employs TRBV3-1 and TRBJ2-5; the D is unclear. Between the trimmed V and J ends, which lost 1 base and 4 bases, there was a span of 4 bases. Germline CDR1 and CDR2: LGHDT and YNNKEL (reference sequence). This CDR3 comprises 12 residues. The CDR3 region has the DNA TGTGCCAGCAGCCAAGCCGGAGAGACCCAGTACTTC. Amino acids: CASSQAGETQYF.

The chain joins TRBV3-1 to TRBJ1-6; D unresolved. The CDR3 runs 14 residues. V was cut by 0 bases and J by 6 bases, with 6 bases left in between. Germline lookup yields CDR1 LGHDT and CDR2 YNNKEL (reference sequence). DNA for the CDR3: TGTGCCAGCAGCCAAGAAGTTTTTAATTCACCCCTCCACTTT. Protein sequence: CASSQEVFNSPLHF.

This clonotype has ten or more counts. The chain uses TRBV11-2 and TRBJ2-1; TRBD1 matches 11 bases. Germline V CDR1 and CDR2: SGHAT, FQNNGV. V lost 5 bases and J lost 8; bases outside the gene matches: 11. The CDR3 consists of 16 residues. DNA for the CDR3: TGTGCCAGCAGCCCCCCGGACAGGGGGCATCACCATGAGCAGTTCTTC. It specifies CASSPPDRGHHHEQFF.

The gene calls are TRBV24-1 and TRBJ2-7; weak D call: TRBD2 (6 bases). Trimming removed 3 bases from V and 2 bases from J, with 16 bases in between. Per the germline V gene, CDR1 is KGHDR and CDR2 is SFDVKD. CDR3 length: 16 residues. The DNA of the CDR3 is TGTGCCACCAGTGATCTTTTAGGGGAGGAAGCCTACGAGCAGTACTTC. It translates to CATSDLLGEEAYEQYF.

This clonotype came up many times. V usage is TRBV7-9 and J usage is TRBJ1-2; D unresolved. The V end lost 5 bases, the J end lost 1 base, and 8 bases lay between the germline ends. The CDR3 spans 13 residues. Germline values: CDR1 SEHNR, CDR2 FQNEAQ (reference sequence). CDR3 sequence: CASSAHINYGYTF. DNA for the CDR3: TGTGCCAGCAGCGCACATATTAACTATGGCTACACCTTC.

This clonotype occurred many times. The chain employs TRBV27 and TRBJ1-1; D perhaps matches TRBD1 (6 bases). V was trimmed by 9 bases and J by 3 bases, leaving 17 bases between them. Germline CDR1 is MNHEY and CDR2 is SMNVEV (reference sequence). The CDR3 has 14 residues. Written as DNA, the CDR3 is TGTGCCAGTTCCCCTCTAGGGACATACACTGAAGCTTTCTTT. It yields the protein CASSPLGTYTEAFF.

This rearrangement joins TRBV28 to TRBJ2-5; D may correspond to TRBD1 or TRBD2 (5 bases each). This CDR3 region has 15 residues. V was trimmed by 2 bases and J by 2 bases, leaving 12 bases between them. Germline CDR1 and CDR2: MDHEN and SYDVKM. The CDR3 region is CASSLMGDGQETQYF. The CDR3 nucleotides are TGTGCCAGCAGTTTAATGGGGGACGGACAAGAGACCCAGTACTTC. Filled out from reference TRBV28 and TRBJ2-5, the complete variable domain reads DVKVTQSSRYLVKRTGEKVFLECVQDMDHENMFWYRQDPGLGLRLIYFSYDVKMKEKGDIPEGYSVSREKKERFSLILESASTNQTSMYLCASSLMGDGQETQYFGPGTRLLVL.

This clonotype has at least ten counts. The genes are TRBV29-1 and TRBJ2-3; 7 bases align to TRBD2. In germline, CDR1 is SQVTM, CDR2 ANQGSEA. Unmatched junction bases numbered 2, after V lost 3 bases and J lost 2 bases. This CDR3 contains 13 residues. The CDR3 sequence: CSVDAGVTDTQYF. CDR3 nucleotides: TGCAGCGTTGATGCGGGGGTCACAGATACGCAGTATTTT.

This clonotype was picked up a small number of times. This chain links TRBV5-5 with TRBJ2-2; D is undetermined. The V end lost 0 bases, the J end lost 6 bases, and 6 bases lay between the germline ends. Germline values: CDR1 SGHKS, CDR2 YYEKEE (reference sequence). CDR3 length equals 13 residues. The DNA of the CDR3 is TGTGCCAGCAGCTTGGAGCCATCCGGGGAGCTGTTTTTT. This sequence encodes CASSLEPSGELFF.

This CDR3 is CASSLGQGGYANEKLFF. Here the CDR3 DNA reads TGCGCCAGCAGCCTTGGACAGGGTGGTTACGCTAATGAAAAACTGTTTTTT. The chain has TRBV5-1 and TRBJ1-4, with 8 bases that match TRBD1. With 4 bases clipped from V and 3 bases from J, the junction kept 11 bases outside the gene matches. The CDR3 is 17 residues long. Per the germline V gene, CDR1 is SGHRS and CDR2 is YFSETQ.

With respect to this clonotype: One end of the junction fails to match germline, which may point to a read error. J is TRBJ2-7 and V is TRBV18; unclear D gene. The V gene's germline CDR1 is KGHSH and CDR2 LQKENI. The CDR3 contains 13 residues. For the CDR3, the DNA is TGTACCAGCTCACCGGCGGAGACCTACGAGCAGTACTTC. Protein: CTSSPAETYEQYF. The whole variable domain, remainder taken from reference TRBV18 and TRBJ2-7, is NAGVMQNPRHLVRRRGQEARLRCSPMKGHSHVYWYRQLPEEGLKFMVYLQKENIIDESGMPKERFSAEFPKEGPSILRIQQVVRGDSAAYFCTSSPAETYEQYFGPGTRLTVT.

This sequence joins TRBV20-1 and TRBJ1-6; a weak D match, TRBD1 (6 bases). The length of the CDR3 is 13 residues. The germline CDR1 and CDR2 sequences are DFQATT and SNEGSKA (reference sequence). Trimming removed 1 base from V and 9 bases from J, with 10 bases in between. As DNA, the CDR3 is TGCAGTGCTAGAGCTGGGGGCAGTTCACCCCTCCACTTT. Protein: CSARAGGSSPLHF.

The chain couples TRBV29-1 to TRBJ2-7, with D possibly being TRBD2 (6 bases). Trimming cost V 3 bases and J 1 base, with 10 bases left between them. The length of the CDR3 is 13 residues. Looked up from germline, CDR1 is SQVTM and CDR2 is ANQGSEA. CDR3 amino acids: CSVETRSSYEQYF. CDR3 bases: TGCAGCGTTGAGACTAGATCATCCTACGAGCAGTACTTC.

The chain recombines TRBV28 with TRBJ1-6; the D is unclear. Germline CDR1 and CDR2: MDHEN and SYDVKM. The CDR3 totals 16 residues. With 5 bases removed from V and 8 bases from J, the gap between germline ends came to 19 bases. CDR3 sequence reads: CASSVSGVSRDSPLHF. CDR3 sequence (DNA): TGTGCCAGCAGTGTTTCAGGAGTTTCAAGAGATTCACCCCTCCACTTT. Based on the CDR3 plus reference TRBV28 and TRBJ1-6, the full variable domain is DVKVTQSSRYLVKRTGEKVFLECVQDMDHENMFWYRQDPGLGLRLIYFSYDVKMKEKGDIPEGYSVSREKKERFSLILESASTNQTSMYLCASSVSGVSRDSPLHFGNGTRLTVT.

V is TRBV20-1 and J is TRBJ2-2; D not certain. V was cut by 6 bases and J by 4 bases, with 12 bases left in between. The CDR3 consists of 13 residues. Per the germline V gene, CDR1 is DFQATT and CDR2 is SNEGSKA (reference sequence). CDR3 DNA: TGCAGTGCAAAAGCCGTGGTCACCGGGGAGCTGTTTTTT. This gives the protein CSAKAVVTGELFF.